Below are 17 T cell receptor beta chains sequenced from a single sample in a study of blood T cells in healthy people across ages. Next came a second PCR, run for about 7 to 11 cycles, which used a sample-barcoded 5' primer along with a J-beta primer mix. Using its own MiXCR run on the 5' RACE reads, TCRdb lists one record per CDR3 protein. The sample lists about 680,000 distinct CDR3 sequences; over 45% were seen once. The source material was blood. Receptor source: a woman aged 55 to 70 in good health.

This chain links TRBV7-9 with TRBJ2-5, with D tentatively TRBD1 (7 bases). The tail of the sequence fits TRBJ2-7 better, so the J call may be wrong. The CDR3 has 15 residues. The germline gives CDR1 SEHNR, CDR2 FQNEAQ (reference sequence). The CDR3 protein is CASSLKGGGNDEQYF. As DNA, the CDR3 is TGTGCCAGCAGCTTAAAAGGGGGCGGGAACGACGAGCAGTACTTC.

The chain uses TRBV4-3 and TRBJ2-3, with D perhaps TRBD2 (7 bases). Germline CDR1 reads LGHNA; CDR2 reads YSLEER. The length of the CDR3 is 14 residues. Deletions cut 1 base from V and 4 bases from J, with 9 bases between. The CDR3 loop reads CASSQVGGPDTQYF. CDR3 bases: TGCGCCAGCAGCCAAGTGGGGGGGCCAGATACGCAGTATTTT.

With respect to this clonotype: It may be a read error: a sequence one base away is much more abundant. This chain links TRBV6-2 or TRBV6-3 with TRBJ1-2; TRBD1 is a possible D gene (6 bases). The CDR3 is made up of 12 amino acids. CDR1 is MNHEY and CDR2 is SVGEGT in the germline V gene. V was pared by 4 bases and J by 5 bases, with 8 bases between. The CDR3 region is CASSSGQYGYTF. The CDR3 DNA is TGTGCCAGCAGTTCTGGACAGTATGGCTACACCTTC.

This clonotype appeared once. The chain uses TRBV9 and TRBJ2-1; no clear D gene. Germline V gene data show CDR1 as SGDLS and CDR2 as YYNGEE. This CDR3 region has 14 residues. V lost 0 bases and J lost 4, with 8 bases in between. The CDR3 nucleotides read TGTGCCAGCAGCGTAGGTACTGGGTACAATGAGCAGTTCTTC. It codes for CASSVGTGYNEQFF. Using reference TRBV9 and TRBJ2-1 for the parts outside the CDR3, the full variable domain is DSGVTQTPKHLITATGQRVTLRCSPRSGDLSVYWYQQSLDQGLQFLIQYYNGEERAKGNILERFSAQQFPDLHSELNLSSLELGDSALYFCASSVGTGYNEQFFGPGTRLTVL.

This clonotype was observed a handful of times. The CDR3 DNA reads TGCAGCGTGCAGACAGGGGATGCTGGCTACACCTTC. This gives the protein CSVQTGDAGYTF. The chain combines TRBV29-1 with TRBJ1-2; 8 nucleotides line up with TRBD1. V lost 6 bases, J lost 7 bases, and 7 bases stayed unmatched. The CDR3 has 12 residues. The germline V gene encodes CDR1 SQVTM and CDR2 ANQGSEA.

The chain joins TRBV5-1 to TRBJ2-3; 11 bases align to TRBD2. V was clipped by 2 bases and J by 2 bases; unmatched bases: 7. The V gene's germline CDR1 is SGHRS and CDR2 YFSETQ. This CDR3 is built from 17 residues. CDR3 DNA sequence: TGCGCCAGCAGCTTTTCCGGGACTAGCGGCCTCACAGATACGCAGTATTTT. Residues: CASSFSGTSGLTDTQYF.

The J gene is TRBJ1-2, the V gene TRBV27, with D tentatively TRBD1 (5 bases). V shed 7 bases and J shed 3 bases, with 15 bases lying between them. CDR3 length equals 14 residues. CDR1 and CDR2 from the germline V gene are MNHEY and SMNVEV (reference sequence). The CDR3 DNA follows: TGTGCCAGCAAAGGCTGGGGACGAGACTATGGCTACACCTTC. Protein: CASKGWGRDYGYTF.

This clonotype came up a few times. The rearrangement links TRBV10-3 to TRBJ2-7, with D hard to call. The CDR3 totals 13 residues. Germline CDR1 ENHRY, CDR2 SYGVKD. V dropped 5 bases and J dropped 3 bases, with 11 bases sitting between them. The CDR3 protein is CAISPAGFYEQYF. The CDR3 coding sequence is TGTGCCATCAGTCCCGCCGGATTCTACGAGCAGTACTTC.

V usage is TRBV9 and J usage is TRBJ1-5, with a possible D match to TRBD1 (5 bases). Germline V gives CDR1 SGDLS, CDR2 YYNGEE. V shed 0 bases and J shed 9 bases, with 13 bases lying between them. The CDR3 is 14 amino acids. The DNA for the CDR3 is TGTGCCAGCAGCGTAGCTCAGGGAGGTCCGCCCCAGCATTTT. Translating it yields CASSVAQGGPPQHF.

The chain links TRBV3-1 to TRBJ2-4; 11 bases are shared with TRBD2. Judging by the DNA end, TRBJ2-7 fits better; the J call may be wrong. The germline CDR1 and CDR2 sequences are LGHDT and YNNKEL (reference sequence). The CDR3 contains 17 residues. The CDR3 DNA reads as TGTGCCAGCAGCCAAGGGTATACTAGCGGGAGAAGTGGCGAGCAGTACTTC. This translates into CASSQGYTSGRSGEQYF.

The sample holds many counts of this clonotype. The chain links TRBV5-1 to TRBJ2-3, with a weak D call TRBD1 (5 bases). From germline, CDR1 is SGHRS and CDR2 YFSETQ. Between the trimmed V and J ends, which lost 2 bases and 0 bases, there was a span of 10 bases. CDR3 length: 15 amino acids. The CDR3 DNA reads TGCGCCAGCAGCTTACAGGACGGAAGCACAGATACGCAGTATTTT. Amino acids: CASSLQDGSTDTQYF.

This clonotype was detected only a few times. V gene TRBV15 combines with J gene TRBJ1-2; maybe TRBD1 (5 bases). Germline CDR1 LNHNV, CDR2 YYDKDF (reference sequence). V was clipped by 4 bases and J by 5 bases, with 11 bases between them. The CDR3 is 13 amino acids. CDR3 bases: TGTGCCACCAGCACCGGGACGGGTTATGGCTACACCTTC. Amino acids: CATSTGTGYGYTF.

This rearrangement joins TRBV15 to TRBJ2-5, with 14 bases aligning to TRBD2. Germline CDR1 LNHNV, CDR2 YYDKDF (reference sequence). V was pared by 8 bases and J by 11 bases, with 7 bases of the junction left unmatched. CDR3 length equals 13 residues. CDR3 region: CATGTSGRNEQYF. CDR3 bases: TGTGCCACCGGGACTAGCGGGAGAAATGAGCAGTACTTC.

This clonotype was seen more than once but under ten times. The rearrangement links TRBV11-1 to TRBJ1-2; D is unresolved. Trimming shortened V by 5 bases and J by 4 bases, and 17 bases separated the two germline ends. Looked up from germline, CDR1 is SGHAT and CDR2 is FQDESV (reference sequence). The CDR3 loop spans 15 amino acids. The DNA of the CDR3 is TGTGCCAGCAGCCCTAGAGGGCACAGATCCTATGGCTACACCTTC. Amino acids: CASSPRGHRSYGYTF. Supplemented by reference TRBV11-1 and TRBJ1-2, the full variable domain reads EAEVAQSPRYKITEKSQAVAFWCDPISGHATLYWYRQILGQGPELLVQFQDESVVDDSQLPKDRFSAERLKGVDSTLKIQPAELGDSAMYLCASSPRGHRSYGYTFGSGTRLTVV.

This sequence joins TRBV2 and TRBJ2-4; D uncertain. This CDR3 is built from 14 residues. Germline lookup yields CDR1 SNHLY and CDR2 FYNNEI. V was trimmed by 8 bases and J by 0 bases, leaving 11 bases between them. The CDR3 bases are TGTGCCAGCTCCTCCTTGACAGCCAAAAACATTCAGTACTTC. Encoded protein: CASSSLTAKNIQYF.

The table lists this clonotype with a few counts. The CDR3 nucleotides are TGCAGCGTTGCCATGGCGGGAGTCACAGATACGCAGTATTTT. Encoded protein: CSVAMAGVTDTQYF. This chain links TRBV29-1 with TRBJ2-3; TRBD2 matches 7 bases. The CDR3 totals 14 residues. Germline trimming cut 4 bases from V and 2 bases from J; bases unmatched to any gene: 6. Germline loops: CDR1 SQVTM, CDR2 ANQGSEA.

As to this clonotype: A much larger clonotype is one base distant, so this may be a read error. The chain has TRBV5-1 and TRBJ2-7; the D is unclear. The CDR3 length is 13 residues. Trimming stripped 3 bases from V and 6 bases from J, with 13 bases between. Germline CDR1 and CDR2: SGHRS and YFSETQ. Here the CDR3 DNA reads TGCGCCAGCAGCTGGAACCGTTTCTCCGAGCAGTACTTC. This sequence encodes CASSWNRFSEQYF.